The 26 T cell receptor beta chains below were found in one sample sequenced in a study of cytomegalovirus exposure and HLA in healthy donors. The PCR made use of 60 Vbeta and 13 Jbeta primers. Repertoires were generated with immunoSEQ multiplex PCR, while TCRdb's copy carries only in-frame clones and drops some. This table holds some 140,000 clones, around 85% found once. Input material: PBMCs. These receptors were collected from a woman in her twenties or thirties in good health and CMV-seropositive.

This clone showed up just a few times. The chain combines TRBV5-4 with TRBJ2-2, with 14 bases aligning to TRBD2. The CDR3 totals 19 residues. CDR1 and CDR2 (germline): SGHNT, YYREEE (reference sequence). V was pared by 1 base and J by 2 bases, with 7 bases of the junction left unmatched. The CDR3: CASSLWRTSGRTNTGELFF. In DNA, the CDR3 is TGTGCCAGCAGCTTGTGGCGGACTAGCGGGAGGACTAACACCGGGGAGCTGTTTTTT.

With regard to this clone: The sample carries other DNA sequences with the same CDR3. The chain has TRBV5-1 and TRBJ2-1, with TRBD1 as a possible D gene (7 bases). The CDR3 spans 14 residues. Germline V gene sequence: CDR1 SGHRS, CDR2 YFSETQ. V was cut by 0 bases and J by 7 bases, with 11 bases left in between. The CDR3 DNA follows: TGCGCCAGCAGCTTGGGTGCAGGGGGGAATGAGCAGTTCTTC. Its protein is CASSLGAGGNEQFF.

Here the CDR3 reads CASSPPRGRNGYTF. The DNA for the CDR3 is TGTGCCAGCAGCCCCCCTCGGGGGAGGAATGGCTACACCTTC. J is TRBJ1-2 and V is TRBV5-6; tentatively, D is TRBD1 (5 bases). This CDR3 is built from 14 residues. Germline CDR1 SGHDT, CDR2 YYEEEE. Trimming pared 4 bases from V and 6 bases from J, leaving 16 bases between.

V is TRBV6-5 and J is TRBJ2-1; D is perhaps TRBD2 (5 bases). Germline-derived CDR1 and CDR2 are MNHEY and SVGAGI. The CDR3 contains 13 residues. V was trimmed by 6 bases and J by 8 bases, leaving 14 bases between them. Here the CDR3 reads CASSLLGVDEQFF. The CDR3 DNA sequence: TGTGCCAGCAGCCTACTAGGTGTAGATGAGCAGTTCTTC.

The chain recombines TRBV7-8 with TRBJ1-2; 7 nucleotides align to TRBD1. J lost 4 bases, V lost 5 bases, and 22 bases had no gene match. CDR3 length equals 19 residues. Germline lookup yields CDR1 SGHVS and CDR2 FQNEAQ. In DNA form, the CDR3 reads TGTGCCAGCAGCCCCCTTCATCCCTTGTCTGGGACAGCGATCTATGGCTACACCTTC. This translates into CASSPLHPLSGTAIYGYTF.

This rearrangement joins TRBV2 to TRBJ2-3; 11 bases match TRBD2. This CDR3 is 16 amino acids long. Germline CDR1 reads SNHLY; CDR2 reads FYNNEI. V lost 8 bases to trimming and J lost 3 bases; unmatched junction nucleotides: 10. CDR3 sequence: CASGGATSGNTDTQYF. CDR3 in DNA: TGTGCCAGCGGGGGGGCGACTAGCGGGAATACAGATACGCAGTATTTT.

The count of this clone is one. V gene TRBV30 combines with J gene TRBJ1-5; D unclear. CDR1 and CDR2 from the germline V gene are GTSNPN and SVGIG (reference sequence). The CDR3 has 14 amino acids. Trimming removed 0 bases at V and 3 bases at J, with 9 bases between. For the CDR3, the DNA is TGTGCCTGGAGTGTACGAGGATCCAATCAGCCCCAGCATTTT. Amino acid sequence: CAWSVRGSNQPQHF.

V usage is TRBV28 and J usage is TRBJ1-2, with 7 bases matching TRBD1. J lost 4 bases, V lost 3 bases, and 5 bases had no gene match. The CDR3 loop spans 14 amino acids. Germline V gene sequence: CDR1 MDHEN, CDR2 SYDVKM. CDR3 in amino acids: CASSLGQNLYGYTF. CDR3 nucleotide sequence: TGTGCCAGCAGTTTGGGACAGAACCTCTATGGCTACACCTTC.

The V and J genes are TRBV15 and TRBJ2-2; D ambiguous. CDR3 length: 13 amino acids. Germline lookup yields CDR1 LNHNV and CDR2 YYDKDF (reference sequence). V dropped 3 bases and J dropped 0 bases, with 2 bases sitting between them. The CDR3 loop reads CATSSTNTGELFF. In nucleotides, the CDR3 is TGTGCCACCAGCAGCACGAACACCGGGGAGCTGTTTTTT.

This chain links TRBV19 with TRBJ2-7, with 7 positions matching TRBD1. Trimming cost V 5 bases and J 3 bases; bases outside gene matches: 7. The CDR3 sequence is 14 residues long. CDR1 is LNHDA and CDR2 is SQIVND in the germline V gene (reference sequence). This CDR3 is CASSVPGQVYEQYF. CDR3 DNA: TGTGCCAGTAGTGTTCCCGGACAGGTCTACGAGCAGTACTTC.

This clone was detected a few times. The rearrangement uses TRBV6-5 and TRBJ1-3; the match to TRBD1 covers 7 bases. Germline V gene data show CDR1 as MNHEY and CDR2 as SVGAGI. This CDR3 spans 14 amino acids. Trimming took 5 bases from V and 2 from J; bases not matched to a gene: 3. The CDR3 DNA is TGTGCCAGCAGTCCTACAGGGGCTGGAAACACCATATATTTT. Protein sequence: CASSPTGAGNTIYF.

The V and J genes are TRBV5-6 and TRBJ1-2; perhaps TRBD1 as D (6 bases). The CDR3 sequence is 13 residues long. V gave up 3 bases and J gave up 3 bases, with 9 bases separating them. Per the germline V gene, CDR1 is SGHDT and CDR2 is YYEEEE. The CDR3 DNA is TGTGCCAGCAGCTCAGGGGAGCACTATGGCTACACCTTC. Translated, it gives CASSSGEHYGYTF. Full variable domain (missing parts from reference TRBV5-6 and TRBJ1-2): DAGVTQSPTHLIKTRGQQVTLRCSPKSGHDTVSWYQQALGQGPQFIFQYYEEEERQRGNFPDRFSGHQFPNYSSELNVNALLLGDSALYLCASSSGEHYGYTFGSGTRLTVV.

The CDR3 DNA follows: TGCGCCAGCAGCCAGCAGGGGTCAGGAACTGAAGCTTTCTTT. This gives the protein CASSQQGSGTEAFF. The rearrangement uses TRBV4-1 and TRBJ1-1; D perhaps matches TRBD1 (6 bases). The CDR3 is 14 residues long. Germline CDR1 is MGHRA and CDR2 is YSYEKL. V was clipped by 3 bases and J by 5 bases, with 13 bases between them.

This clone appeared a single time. CDR3 protein: CASSPQDRGQDGYTF. CDR3 sequence (DNA): TGTGCCAGCAGTCCACAGGACAGGGGGCAGGATGGCTACACCTTC. This chain links TRBV25-1 with TRBJ1-2, with 11 bases aligning to TRBD1. Germline lookup yields CDR1 MGHDK and CDR2 SYGVNS. CDR3 length: 15 residues. V lost 5 bases and J lost 6; bases outside the gene matches: 8.

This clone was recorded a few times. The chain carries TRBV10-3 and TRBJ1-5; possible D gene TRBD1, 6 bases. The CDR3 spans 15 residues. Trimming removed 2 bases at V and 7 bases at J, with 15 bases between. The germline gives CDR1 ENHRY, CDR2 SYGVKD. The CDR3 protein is CAISEEGGAGQPQHF. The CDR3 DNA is TGTGCCATCAGTGAGGAAGGGGGGGCAGGCCAGCCCCAGCATTTT.

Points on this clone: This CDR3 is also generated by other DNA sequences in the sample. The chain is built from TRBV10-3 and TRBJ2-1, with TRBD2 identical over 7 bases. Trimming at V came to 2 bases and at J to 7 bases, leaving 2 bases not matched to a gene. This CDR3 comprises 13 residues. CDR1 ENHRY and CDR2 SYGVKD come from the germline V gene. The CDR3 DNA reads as TGTGCCATCAGTGAGGGGACTACAAATGAGCAGTTCTTC. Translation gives CAISEGTTNEQFF.

In DNA form, the CDR3 reads TGCAGCGTCGTGGGACAGGGCAACTATGGCTACACCTTC. It yields the protein CSVVGQGNYGYTF. The chain links TRBV29-1 to TRBJ1-2; 9 nucleotides align to TRBD1. The CDR3 covers 13 residues. The germline V gene encodes CDR1 SQVTM and CDR2 ANQGSEA. V was pared by 6 bases and J by 2 bases, with 4 bases of the junction left unmatched.

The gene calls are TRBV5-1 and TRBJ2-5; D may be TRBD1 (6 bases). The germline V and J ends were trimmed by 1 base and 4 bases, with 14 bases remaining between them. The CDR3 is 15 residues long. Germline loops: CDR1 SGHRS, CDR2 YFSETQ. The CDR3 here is CASSLPQGIGETQYF. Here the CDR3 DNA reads TGCGCCAGCAGCTTGCCCCAGGGGATTGGAGAGACCCAGTACTTC.

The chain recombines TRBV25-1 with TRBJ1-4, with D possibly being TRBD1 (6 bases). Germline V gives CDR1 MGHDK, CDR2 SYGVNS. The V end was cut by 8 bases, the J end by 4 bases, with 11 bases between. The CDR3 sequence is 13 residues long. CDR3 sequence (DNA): TGTGCCAGCCGAGACAGGCTTAATGAAAAACTGTTTTTT. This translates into CASRDRLNEKLFF.

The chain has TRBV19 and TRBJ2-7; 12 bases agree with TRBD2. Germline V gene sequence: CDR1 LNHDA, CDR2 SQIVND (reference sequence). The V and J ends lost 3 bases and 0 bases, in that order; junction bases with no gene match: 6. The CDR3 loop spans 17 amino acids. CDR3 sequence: CASSILPGLAGSYEQYF. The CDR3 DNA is TGTGCCAGTAGTATCCTCCCGGGACTAGCGGGCTCCTACGAGCAGTACTTC.

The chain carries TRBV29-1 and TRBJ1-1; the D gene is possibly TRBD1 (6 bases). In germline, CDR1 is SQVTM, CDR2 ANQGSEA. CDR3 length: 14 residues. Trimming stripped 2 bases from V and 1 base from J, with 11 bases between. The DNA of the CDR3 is TGCAGCGTTGAAAGGGGGACGGGGAACACTGAAGCTTTCTTT. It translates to CSVERGTGNTEAFF.

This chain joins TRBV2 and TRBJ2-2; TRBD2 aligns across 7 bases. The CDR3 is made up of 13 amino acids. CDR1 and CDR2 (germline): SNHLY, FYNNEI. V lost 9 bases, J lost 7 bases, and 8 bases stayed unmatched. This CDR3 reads CASSGGEVGELFF. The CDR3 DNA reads TGTGCCAGTTCGGGGGGTGAGGTCGGGGAGCTGTTTTTT.

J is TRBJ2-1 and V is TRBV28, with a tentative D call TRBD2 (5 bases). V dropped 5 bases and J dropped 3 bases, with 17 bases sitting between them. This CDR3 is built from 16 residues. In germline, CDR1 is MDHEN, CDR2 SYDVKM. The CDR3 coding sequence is TGTGCCAGCAGTGCTCCAGGACTGTTCCTCTACAATGAGCAGTTCTTC. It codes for CASSAPGLFLYNEQFF.

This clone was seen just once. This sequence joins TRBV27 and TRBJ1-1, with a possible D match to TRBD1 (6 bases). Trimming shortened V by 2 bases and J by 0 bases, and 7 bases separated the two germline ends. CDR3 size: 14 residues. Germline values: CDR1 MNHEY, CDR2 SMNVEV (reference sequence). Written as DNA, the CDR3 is TGTGCCAGCAGTTTACCAGGGGTGAACACTGAAGCTTTCTTT. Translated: CASSLPGVNTEAFF.

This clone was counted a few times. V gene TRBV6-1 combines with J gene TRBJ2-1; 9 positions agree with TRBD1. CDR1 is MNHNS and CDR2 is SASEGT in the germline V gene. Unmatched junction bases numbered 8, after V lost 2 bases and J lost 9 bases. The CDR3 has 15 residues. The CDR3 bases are TGTGCCAGCAGTGAACCGGGACAGGGAAAGTTTGAGCAGTTCTTC. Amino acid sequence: CASSEPGQGKFEQFF.

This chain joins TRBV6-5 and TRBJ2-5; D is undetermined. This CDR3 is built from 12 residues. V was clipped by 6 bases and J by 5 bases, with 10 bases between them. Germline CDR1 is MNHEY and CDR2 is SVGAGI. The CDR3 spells CASSPLRETQYF. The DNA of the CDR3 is TGTGCCAGCAGCCCCCTTCGGGAGACCCAGTACTTC.